This passage covers 7 T cell receptor beta chains from one sample sequenced in a study of neurological immune-mediated disorders. TCRdb called the 5' RACE reads again in MiXCR, with one record for every CDR3 protein. The sample carries around 50,000 distinct CDR3 sequences, roughly 26% recorded once. The material sequenced was PBMCs. Source of these receptors: an older woman in good health.

This clonotype has ten or more counts. The chain has TRBV20-1 and TRBJ2-5; 9 bases map to TRBD1. The CDR3 is 15 amino acids. The V segment lost 1 base and the J segment 5 bases; nucleotides outside the gene matches: 8. The germline CDR1 and CDR2 sequences are DFQATT and SNEGSKA (reference sequence). This CDR3 is CSARARTGAVETQYF. The CDR3 DNA is TGCAGTGCTAGAGCCCGGACAGGGGCGGTGGAGACCCAGTACTTC.

CDR3 bases: TGTGCCAGCAGCGTGGGCGGGGGAGGGACCGGGGAGCTGTTTTTT. Translation: CASSVGGGGTGELFF. The chain combines TRBV9 with TRBJ2-2; 7 bases are shared with TRBD2. After removal of 2 bases from V and 5 bases from J, the junction contained 6 bases not matched to a gene. The germline V gene encodes CDR1 SGDLS and CDR2 YYNGEE. The CDR3 covers 15 residues.

This clonotype has ten or more counts. The genes are TRBV10-3 and TRBJ2-1; 8 bases fit TRBD1. This CDR3 region has 16 residues. Germline lookup yields CDR1 ENHRY and CDR2 SYGVKD. V trimming: 11 bases; J trimming: 1 base; junction bases outside the gene matches: 13. The CDR3 reads CAGADRVGRSYNEQFF. CDR3 in DNA: TGTGCCGGAGCGGACAGGGTAGGTAGATCCTACAATGAGCAGTTCTTC.

This clonotype was seen ten or more times. The chain links TRBV12-3 or TRBV12-4 to TRBJ2-7, with 8 bases aligning to TRBD2. The CDR3 is 16 amino acids. V lost 0 bases and J lost 2; bases outside the gene matches: 6. The CDR3 region has the DNA TGTGCCAGCAGTTTAGCGTCACAGCGGGGGACCTACGAGCAGTACTTC. Translating gives CASSLASQRGTYEQYF.

This clonotype appeared many times. V usage is TRBV5-1 and J usage is TRBJ2-5, with 9 bases fitting TRBD1. The germline CDR1 and CDR2 sequences are SGHRS and YFSETQ. This CDR3 is 16 amino acids long. J gave up 1 base and V 3 bases, and 7 bases lay outside the gene matches. CDR3 loop: CASSSSGTGLQETQYF. CDR3 bases: TGCGCCAGCAGCTCCTCCGGGACAGGGCTCCAAGAGACCCAGTACTTC.

This clonotype was counted only a few times. The genes are TRBV2 and TRBJ2-7; D uncertain. The germline V gene has CDR1 SNHLY and CDR2 FYNNEI. Trimming took 1 base from V and 6 from J, leaving 16 bases between them. This CDR3 contains 15 residues. The chain's CDR3 is CASSEEGMGLREQYF. For the CDR3, the DNA is TGTGCCAGCAGTGAAGAGGGAATGGGCCTACGCGAGCAGTACTTC.

The table lists this clonotype with many counts. The V gene is TRBV5-1, the J gene TRBJ2-2; TRBD2 aligns across 10 bases. J gave up 6 bases and V 0 bases, and 2 bases lay outside the gene matches. CDR3 length equals 15 residues. CDR1 SGHRS and CDR2 YFSETQ come from the germline V gene. The CDR3, as DNA: TGCGCCAGCAGCTTGGTAGCGGGAGGCGCCGGGGAGCTGTTTTTT. Protein sequence: CASSLVAGGAGELFF.